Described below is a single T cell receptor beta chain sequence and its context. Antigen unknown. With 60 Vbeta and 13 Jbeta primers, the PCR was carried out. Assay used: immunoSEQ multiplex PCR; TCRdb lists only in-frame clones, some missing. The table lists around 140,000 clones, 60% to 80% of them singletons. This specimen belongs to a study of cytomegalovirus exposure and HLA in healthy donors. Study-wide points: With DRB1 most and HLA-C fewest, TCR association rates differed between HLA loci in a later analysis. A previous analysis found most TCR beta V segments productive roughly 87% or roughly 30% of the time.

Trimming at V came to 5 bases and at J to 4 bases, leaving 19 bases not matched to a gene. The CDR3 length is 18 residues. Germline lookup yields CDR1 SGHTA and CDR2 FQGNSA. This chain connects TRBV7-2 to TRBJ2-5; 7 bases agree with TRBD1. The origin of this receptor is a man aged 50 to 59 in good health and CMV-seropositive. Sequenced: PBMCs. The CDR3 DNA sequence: TGTGCCAGCAGCCCAGAGGGACAGACTAATGCGTGGACAGAGACCCAGTACTTC. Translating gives CASSPEGQTNAWTETQYF.